This passage covers 2 T cell receptor beta chains from one sample sequenced in a study of siplizumab effects on memory and regulatory T cells (dated by TCRdb to about 2019). The library was obtained by the immunoSEQ multiplex PCR assay. TCRdb holds this immuneACCESS table with in-frame rearrangements only. Some clones are missing; in checked studies, unresolved V genes explain under half, and the rest has no known cause. The sample records over 90,000 clones, roughly 92% of which are singletons. Of the sample, around 1.1% falls within the top ten clones. The sample taken for sequencing was CD4+ T cells sorted from blood. The receptors stem from a human donor in good health.

As for this clone: This specimen includes other DNA sequences encoding the same CDR3. This sequence joins TRBV6-1 and TRBJ2-4; 8 nucleotides match TRBD1. CDR3 length: 15 residues. Germline trimming cut 3 bases from V and 0 bases from J; bases unmatched to any gene: 1. In germline, CDR1 is MNHNS, CDR2 SASEGT. The CDR3 sequence is CASSDRGLAKNIQYF. CDR3 DNA: TGTGCCAGCAGTGACAGGGGGCTAGCCAAAAACATTCAGTACTTC.

This clone showed up just once. This chain joins TRBV10-1 and TRBJ1-5, with 7 bases that match TRBD1. There are 15 residues in the CDR3. CDR1 WNHNN and CDR2 SYGVQD come from the germline V gene (reference sequence). J gave up 7 bases and V 8 bases, and 14 bases lay outside the gene matches. CDR3 in amino acids: CASYGTGAIKQPQHF. CDR3 nucleotide sequence: TGCGCCAGCTACGGAACAGGGGCGATTAAACAGCCCCAGCATTTT.